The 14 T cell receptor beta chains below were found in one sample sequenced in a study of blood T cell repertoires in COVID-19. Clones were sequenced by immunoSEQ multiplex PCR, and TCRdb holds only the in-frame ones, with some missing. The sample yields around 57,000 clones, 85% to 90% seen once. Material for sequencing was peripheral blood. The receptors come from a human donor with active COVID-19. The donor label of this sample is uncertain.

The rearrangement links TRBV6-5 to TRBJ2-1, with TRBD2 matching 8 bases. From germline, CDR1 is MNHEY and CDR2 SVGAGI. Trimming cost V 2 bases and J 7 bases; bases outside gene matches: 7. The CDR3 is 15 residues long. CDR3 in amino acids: CASSYAAGAGNEQFF. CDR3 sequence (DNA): TGTGCCAGCAGTTACGCAGCGGGGGCGGGGAATGAGCAGTTCTTC.

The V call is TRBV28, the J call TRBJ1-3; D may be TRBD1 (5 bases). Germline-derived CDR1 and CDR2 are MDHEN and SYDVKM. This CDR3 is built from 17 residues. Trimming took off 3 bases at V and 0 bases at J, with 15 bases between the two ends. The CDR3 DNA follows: TGTGCCAGCAGTTTTATGGGACTTATGAGCTCTGGAAACACCATATATTTT. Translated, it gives CASSFMGLMSSGNTIYF. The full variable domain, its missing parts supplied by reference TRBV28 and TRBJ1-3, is DVKVTQSSRYLVKRTGEKVFLECVQDMDHENMFWYRQDPGLGLRLIYFSYDVKMKEKGDIPEGYSVSREKKERFSLILESASTNQTSMYLCASSFMGLMSSGNTIYFGEGSWLTVV.

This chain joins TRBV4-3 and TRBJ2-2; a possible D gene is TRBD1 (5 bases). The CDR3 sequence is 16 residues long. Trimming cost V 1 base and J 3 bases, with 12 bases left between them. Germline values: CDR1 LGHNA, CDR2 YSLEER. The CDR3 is CASSQAGRKDTGELFF. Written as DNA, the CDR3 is TGCGCCAGCAGCCAAGCAGGGCGGAAGGACACCGGGGAGCTGTTTTTT.

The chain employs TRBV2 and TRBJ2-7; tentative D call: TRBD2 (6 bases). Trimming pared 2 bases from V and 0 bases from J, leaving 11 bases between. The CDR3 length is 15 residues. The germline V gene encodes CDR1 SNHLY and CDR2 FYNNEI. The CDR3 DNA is TGTGCCAGCAGTGAAAGGGAGGCCGCCTCCTACGAGCAGTACTTC. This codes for CASSEREAASYEQYF.

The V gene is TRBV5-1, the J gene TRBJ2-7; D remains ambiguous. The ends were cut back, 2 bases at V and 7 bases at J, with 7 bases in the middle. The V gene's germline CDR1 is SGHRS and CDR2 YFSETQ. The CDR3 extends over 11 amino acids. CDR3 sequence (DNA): TGCGCCAGCAGCTTTGAGTCAGAGCAGTACTTC. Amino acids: CASSFESEQYF.

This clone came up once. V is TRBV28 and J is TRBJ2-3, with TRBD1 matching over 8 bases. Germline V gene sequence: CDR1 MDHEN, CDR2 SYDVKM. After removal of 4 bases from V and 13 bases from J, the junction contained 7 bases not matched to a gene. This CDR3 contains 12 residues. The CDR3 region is CASSSPDRVKYF. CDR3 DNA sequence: TGTGCCAGCAGTTCCCCGGACAGGGTGAAGTATTTT.

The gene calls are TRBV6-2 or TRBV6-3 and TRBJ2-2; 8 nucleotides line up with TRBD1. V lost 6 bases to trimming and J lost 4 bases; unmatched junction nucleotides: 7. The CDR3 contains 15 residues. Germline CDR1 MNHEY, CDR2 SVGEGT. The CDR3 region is CASSLTGGFTGELFF. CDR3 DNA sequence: TGTGCCAGCAGCCTAACAGGGGGATTCACCGGGGAGCTGTTTTTT.

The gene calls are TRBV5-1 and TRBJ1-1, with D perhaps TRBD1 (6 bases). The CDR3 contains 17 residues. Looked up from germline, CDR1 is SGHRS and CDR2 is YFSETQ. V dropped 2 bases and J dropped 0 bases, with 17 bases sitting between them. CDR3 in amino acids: CASSFLTGRSLNTEAFF. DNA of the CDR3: TGCGCCAGCAGCTTTTTGACAGGAAGGAGTCTGAACACTGAAGCTTTCTTT.

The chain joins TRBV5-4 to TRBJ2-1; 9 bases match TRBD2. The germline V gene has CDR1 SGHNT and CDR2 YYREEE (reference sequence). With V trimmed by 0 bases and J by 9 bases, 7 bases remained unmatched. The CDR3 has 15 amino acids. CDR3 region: CASSLALAGPGEQFF. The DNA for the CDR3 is TGTGCCAGCAGCTTGGCCCTAGCGGGGCCCGGTGAGCAGTTCTTC.

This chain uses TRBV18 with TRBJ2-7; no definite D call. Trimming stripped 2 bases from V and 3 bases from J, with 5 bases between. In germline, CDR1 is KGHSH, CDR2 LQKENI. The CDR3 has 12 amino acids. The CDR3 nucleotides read TGTGCCAGCTCACCAAACTACTACGAGCAGTACTTC. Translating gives CASSPNYYEQYF.

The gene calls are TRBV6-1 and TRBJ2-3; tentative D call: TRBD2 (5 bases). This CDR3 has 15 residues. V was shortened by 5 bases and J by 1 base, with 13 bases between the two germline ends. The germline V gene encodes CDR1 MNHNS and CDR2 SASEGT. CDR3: CASSQRVDGTDTQYF. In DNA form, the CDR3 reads TGTGCCAGCAGTCAGAGGGTCGACGGCACAGATACGCAGTATTTT.

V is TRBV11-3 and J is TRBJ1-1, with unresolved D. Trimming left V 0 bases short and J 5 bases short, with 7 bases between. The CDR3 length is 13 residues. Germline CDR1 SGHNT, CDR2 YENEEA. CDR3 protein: CASSLDTWTEAFF. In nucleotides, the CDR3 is TGTGCCAGCAGCTTAGACACATGGACTGAAGCTTTCTTT. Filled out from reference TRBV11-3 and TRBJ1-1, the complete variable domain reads EAGVVQSPRYKIIEKKQPVAFWCNPISGHNTLYWYLQNLGQGPELLIRYENEEAVDDSQLPKDRFSAERLKGVDSTLKIQPAELGDSAVYLCASSLDTWTEAFFGQGTRLTVV.

CDR3 loop: CASSLKQGSPRSYEQYF. In DNA form, the CDR3 reads TGTGCCAGCAGCTTGAAACAGGGCTCTCCCAGATCCTACGAGCAGTACTTC. The V call is TRBV7-2, the J call TRBJ2-7; TRBD1 is a possible D gene (6 bases). The germline gives CDR1 SGHTA, CDR2 FQGNSA. The V gene lost 3 bases and the J gene lost 1 base, with 19 bases spanning the gap. This CDR3 spans 17 amino acids.

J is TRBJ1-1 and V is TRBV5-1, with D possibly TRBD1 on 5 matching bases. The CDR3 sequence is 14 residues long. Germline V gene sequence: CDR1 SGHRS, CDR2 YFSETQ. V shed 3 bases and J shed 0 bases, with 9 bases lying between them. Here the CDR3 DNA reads TGCGCCAGCAGCTCGGCAGGGATGAACACTGAAGCTTTCTTT. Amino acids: CASSSAGMNTEAFF.